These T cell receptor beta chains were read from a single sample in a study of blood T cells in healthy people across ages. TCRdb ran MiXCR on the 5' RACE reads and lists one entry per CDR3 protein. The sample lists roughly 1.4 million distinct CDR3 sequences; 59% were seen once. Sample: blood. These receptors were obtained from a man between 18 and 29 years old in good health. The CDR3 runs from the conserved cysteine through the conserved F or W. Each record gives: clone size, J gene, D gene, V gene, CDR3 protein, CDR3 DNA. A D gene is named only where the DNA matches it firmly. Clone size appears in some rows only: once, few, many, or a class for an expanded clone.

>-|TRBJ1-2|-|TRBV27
CASSRRQVENSGYTF
TGTGCCAGCAGCCGTAGACAGGTCGAAAACTCTGGCTACACCTTC
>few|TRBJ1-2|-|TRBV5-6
CASGLQGNGYTF
TGTGCCAGCGGACTACAGGGAAATGGCTACACCTTC
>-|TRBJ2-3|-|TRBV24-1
CATAGVDTQYF
TGTGCCACCGCCGGGGTTGATACGCAGTATTTT
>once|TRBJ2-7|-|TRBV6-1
CASSPWEGLSYEQYF
TGTGCCAGCAGTCCCTGGGAAGGACTTTCCTACGAGCAGTACTTC
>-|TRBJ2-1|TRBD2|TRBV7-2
CASSPTSGRRYNEQFF
TGTGCCAGCAGCCCTACTAGCGGGAGAAGGTACAATGAGCAGTTCTTC
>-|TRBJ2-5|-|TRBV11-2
CASSLEPGYETQYF
TGTGCCAGCAGCTTAGAACCGGGGTACGAGACCCAGTACTTC
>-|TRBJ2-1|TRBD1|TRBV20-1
CSARNPDRDNEQFF
TGCAGTGCTAGAAACCCGGACAGGGACAATGAGCAGTTCTTC
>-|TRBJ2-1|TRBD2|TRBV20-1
CSARPWTSGGGLSEQFF
TGCAGTGCTAGGCCCTGGACTAGCGGGGGGGGACTCAGTGAGCAGTTCTTC
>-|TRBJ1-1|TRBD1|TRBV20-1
CSALVMGQGGGEAFF
TGCAGTGCTCTAGTTATGGGACAGGGAGGGGGTGAAGCTTTCTTT
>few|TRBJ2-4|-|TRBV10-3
CAISESSGWQNIQYF
TGTGCCATCAGTGAGTCTTCCGGGTGGCAAAACATTCAGTACTTC
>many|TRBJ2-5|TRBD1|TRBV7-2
CASSRQGETQYF
TGTGCCAGCAGCCGACAGGGCGAGACCCAGTACTTC
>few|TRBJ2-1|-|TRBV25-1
CASRTPRDEQFF
TGTGCCAGCAGGACGCCGAGGGATGAGCAGTTCTTC
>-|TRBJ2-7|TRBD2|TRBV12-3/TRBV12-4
CASSLGEGLAVSYEQYF
TGTGCCAGCAGTTTAGGGGAGGGACTAGCGGTCTCCTACGAGCAGTACTTC
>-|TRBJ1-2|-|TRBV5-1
CASSLGQQGSNYGYTF
TGCGCCAGCAGCCTCGGACAGCAAGGATCCAACTATGGCTACACCTTC
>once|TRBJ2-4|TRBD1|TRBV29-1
CSVNQDRGAKSIQYF
TGCAGCGTCAACCAAGACAGGGGAGCCAAAAGCATTCAGTACTTC
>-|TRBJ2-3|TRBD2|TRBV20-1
CSATGTSGDTGTQYF
TGCAGTGCTACCGGGACTAGCGGGGACACAGGGACGCAGTATTTT
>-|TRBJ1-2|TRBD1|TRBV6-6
CASSYVQGGGYTF
TGTGCCAGCAGTTACGTACAGGGGGGCGGCTACACCTTC
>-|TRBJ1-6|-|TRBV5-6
CASSHTVGGRSSYNSPLHF
TGTGCCAGCAGCCATACCGTAGGGGGACGGAGCTCCTATAATTCACCCCTCCACTTT
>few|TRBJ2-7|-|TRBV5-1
CASSLVGGRNYEQYF
TGCGCCAGCAGCTTGGTCGGGGGCCGGAACTACGAGCAGTACTTC
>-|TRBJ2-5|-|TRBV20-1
CSAYLWNRDGTSRTQYF
TGCAGTGCTTATCTATGGAACCGGGACGGAACGTCTCGGACCCAGTACTTC
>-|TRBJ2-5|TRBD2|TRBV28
CASSVLRDGGETQYF
TGTGCCAGCAGTGTGCTTAGAGACGGGGGGGAGACCCAGTACTTC
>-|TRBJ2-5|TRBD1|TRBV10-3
CAIRGTGYETQYF
TGTGCCATCAGAGGGACAGGATACGAGACCCAGTACTTC
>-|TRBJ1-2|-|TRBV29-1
CSALTRDKNYGYTF
TGCAGCGCTCTCACCAGGGACAAGAATTATGGCTACACCTTC
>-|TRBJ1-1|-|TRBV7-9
CASSFVSEAFF
TGTGCCAGCAGCTTCGTATCTGAAGCTTTCTTT
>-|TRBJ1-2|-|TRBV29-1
CSVEVGTDYGYTF
TGCAGCGTTGAAGTAGGAACGGATTATGGCTACACCTTC
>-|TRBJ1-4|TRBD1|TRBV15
CATSRGDRGLNEKLFF
TGTGCCACCAGCAGAGGGGACAGGGGGTTAAATGAAAAACTGTTTTTT
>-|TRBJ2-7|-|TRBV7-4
CASKFPGISYEQYF
TGTGCCAGCAAATTTCCGGGGATCTCCTACGAGCAGTACTTC